The 3 T cell receptor beta chains in this list originate from one sample, sequenced in a study of T cell repertoires in cytomegalovirus infection. TCRdb re-called the reads through MiXCR, storing one row per CDR3 protein. In the table there are some 700,000 distinct CDR3 sequences, 35% to 45% of which are singletons. The sample comprised PBMCs. The receptors stem from a human donor in good health (CMV status not recorded). Some clones in this sample may be carry-over from other donors' samples.

The chain recombines TRBV14 with TRBJ2-7; perhaps TRBD1 as D (5 bases). Germline assignment: CDR1 SGHDN and CDR2 FVKESK. V gave up 4 bases and J gave up 3 bases, with 19 bases separating them. CDR3 length: 16 residues. The CDR3 sequence is CASSPHLRVGDYEQYF. CDR3 DNA sequence: TGTGCCAGCAGCCCACACCTCAGGGTAGGAGACTACGAGCAGTACTTC.

The V and J genes are TRBV11-3 and TRBJ2-1; D possibly corresponds to TRBD1 (6 bases). V was cut by 3 bases and J by 8 bases, with 17 bases left in between. CDR3 length: 15 residues. Germline assignment: CDR1 SGHNT and CDR2 YENEEA. Here the CDR3 reads CASSFSQGHGYEQFF. The CDR3 nucleotides read TGTGCCAGCAGCTTTTCCCAGGGGCATGGGTATGAGCAGTTCTTC.

This clonotype came up a few times. CDR3 sequence (DNA): TGTGCCAGCAGCTCAAACCATATTTCAGGCACTGAAGCTTTCTTT. Amino acid sequence: CASSSNHISGTEAFF. V is TRBV5-4 and J is TRBJ1-1, with D uncertain. CDR3 length equals 15 residues. Trimming removed 3 bases at V and 4 bases at J, with 16 bases between. Germline CDR1 and CDR2: SGHNT and YYREEE (reference sequence). The variable domain in full, with the rest retrieved from reference TRBV5-4 and TRBJ1-1, is ETGVTQSPTHLIKTRGQQVTLRCSSQSGHNTVSWYQQALGQGPQFIFQYYREEENGRGNFPPRFSGLQFPNYSSELNVNALELDDSALYLCASSSNHISGTEAFFGQGTRLTVV.